This entry concerns a single T cell receptor (beta chain). The source of the sample is a study of CD8+ T cells in alopecia areata. V lost 1 base and J 3 bases, leaving 6 bases between the germline ends. Germline CDR1 and CDR2: SGHVS and FNYEAQ. This CDR3 has 13 residues. Treatment described: oral pan-JAK inhibitor, 5-10 mg twice daily. RNA extraction was followed by reverse transcription into cDNA, which acted as the sequencing template. Here immunoSEQ multiplex PCR was the method, and the copy in TCRdb shows in-frame clones only, minus some. The data show 140,000 to 150,000 clones, 45% to 65% seen once.

The TCR was taken from a human donor with alopecia areata. Sequencing was performed on CD8+ T cells sorted from blood, taken at week 4, from a patient treated with tofacitinib. J is TRBJ1-1 and V is TRBV7-6, with D perhaps matching TRBD1 (6 bases). The CDR3 reads CASSLEGDTEAFF. CDR3 sequence (DNA): TGTGCCAGCAGCTTAGAGGGGGACACTGAAGCTTTCTTT.